Listed here is a single T cell receptor beta chain. What it recognizes is unknown. The sample originates from a study of cytomegalovirus exposure and HLA in healthy donors. A roughly 120-subject validation cohort, separate from the approximately 610-subject first cohort, supplied the donors. Measured with immunoSEQ multiplex PCR; TCRdb has only the in-frame clones, and not every one. The sample holds 300,000 to 350,000 clones, roughly 87% seen once. Broader study findings: The dataset shows that most TCR sequences were rare, while some public TCRs occurred in many donors.

The sample comprised PBMCs. The TCR sequence derives from a man aged 25 to 40 in good health and CMV-seronegative.

The CDR3 DNA sequence: TGTGCCAGCAGCCAAACGGGGACAGCCGACTATGGCTACACCTTC. Amino acids: CASSQTGTADYGYTF. V is TRBV7-8 and J is TRBJ1-2, with 7 bases matching TRBD1. CDR3 length: 15 residues. V trimming: 5 bases; J trimming: 3 bases; junction bases outside the gene matches: 9. Germline V gives CDR1 SGHVS, CDR2 FQNEAQ.